This TCR beta chain stems from a study of blood T cell dynamics during melanoma immunotherapy. Study background: Patients with metastatic melanoma got pembrolizumab or nivolumab-ipilimumab as first-line care. Study outcomes and limitations: The study could not tell melanoma-specific clones from general immune activation.

Indicated time point: pre-treatment baseline. Disease control meant complete response, partial response or stable disease at 12 weeks. Trimming removed 5 bases from V and 7 bases from J, with 21 bases in between. From germline, CDR1 is SGHVS and CDR2 FQNEAQ. This CDR3 is built from 16 residues. DNA loading was fixed at roughly 0.35 ug for all bulk PBMC samples. Sequenced by immunoSEQ multiplex PCR; TCRdb stores in-frame clones only, minus some. The repertoire holds over 8,500 clones, approximately 90% seen once, with roughly 32% in the top ten. Notes on this clone: Its antigen is not known.

The chain joins TRBV7-8 to TRBJ1-5; D is perhaps TRBD1 (5 bases). The source material was blood, sampled from a patient treated with checkpoint blockade. The source is a human donor with melanoma. In nucleotides, the CDR3 is TGTGCCAGCAGCCCGGGGGGTGGGGCTCCTGGGCAGCCCCAGCATTTT. Protein: CASSPGGGAPGQPQHF. The whole variable domain, remainder taken from reference TRBV7-8 and TRBJ1-5, is GAGVSQSPRYKVAKRGQDVALRCDPISGHVSLFWYQQALGQGPEFLTYFQNEAQLDKSGLPSDRFFAERPEGSVSTLKIQRTQQEDSAVYLCASSPGGGAPGQPQHFGDGTRLSIL.